This entry lists 30 T cell receptor beta chains sequenced from one sample in a study of blood T cells in healthy people across ages. Then a second PCR, running roughly 7 to 11 cycles, was carried out with a sample-barcoded 5' primer and a J-beta primer mix. TCRdb fed the 5' RACE reads into MiXCR, producing one record per CDR3 protein. The table lists about 630,000 distinct CDR3 sequences, roughly 20% of them singletons. The sequencing sample was made of blood. The receptors derive from a man between 70 and 80 years old in good health.

The genes are TRBV7-2 and TRBJ1-2, with D maybe TRBD1 (5 bases). Trimming cost V 5 bases and J 3 bases, with 10 bases left between them. The length of the CDR3 is 13 residues. The germline gives CDR1 SGHTA, CDR2 FQGNSA. This CDR3 is CASSPDKDYGYTF. Here the CDR3 DNA reads TGTGCCAGCAGCCCGGACAAGGACTATGGCTACACCTTC.

The rearrangement links TRBV9 to TRBJ1-1; D gene unclear. CDR1 and CDR2 (germline): SGDLS, YYNGEE. The V end lost 3 bases, the J end lost 3 bases, and 12 bases lay between the germline ends. This CDR3 has 14 residues. CDR3 sequence reads: CASSDGLRDTEAFF. Here the CDR3 DNA reads TGTGCCAGCAGCGACGGACTCCGGGACACTGAAGCTTTCTTT.

This clonotype was detected only once. The genes are TRBV13 and TRBJ2-2; 10 nucleotides align to TRBD2. J lost 2 bases, V lost 0 bases, and 6 bases had no gene match. Germline values: CDR1 PRHDT, CDR2 FYEKMQ (reference sequence). CDR3 length: 18 residues. The chain's CDR3 is CASSLGFTSGENTGELFF. Written as DNA, the CDR3 is TGTGCCAGCAGCTTAGGATTCACTAGCGGGGAAAACACCGGGGAGCTGTTTTTT.

The rearrangement links TRBV5-1 to TRBJ1-5, with D hard to call. Germline CDR1 and CDR2: SGHRS and YFSETQ. This CDR3 region has 16 residues. With 4 bases removed from V and 0 bases from J, the gap between germline ends came to 14 bases. In DNA form, the CDR3 reads TGCGCCAGCAGCCTCTCGGGCAGCTATAGCAATCAGCCCCAGCATTTT. Residues: CASSLSGSYSNQPQHF.

This clonotype has more than one count but fewer than ten. The V gene is TRBV7-2, the J gene TRBJ2-3, with a tentative D call TRBD1 (6 bases). Trimming removed 2 bases from V and 4 bases from J, with 19 bases in between. Germline CDR1 reads SGHTA; CDR2 reads FQGNSA. The CDR3 is 17 amino acids. CDR3 in amino acids: CASSLIGQGSGADTQYF. CDR3 sequence (DNA): TGTGCCAGCAGCTTAATCGGTCAGGGGAGTGGCGCAGATACGCAGTATTTT.

The chain uses TRBV27 and TRBJ2-5; 12 nucleotides agree with TRBD2. The germline CDR1 and CDR2 sequences are MNHEY and SMNVEV (reference sequence). This CDR3 contains 16 residues. V dropped 6 bases and J dropped 1; count of bases not matched to a gene: 6. The CDR3 loop is CASRRGLAGLQETQYF. Written as DNA, the CDR3 is TGTGCCAGCAGACGAGGACTAGCGGGGCTCCAAGAGACCCAGTACTTC.

The chain couples TRBV28 to TRBJ2-5; 11 nucleotides match TRBD1. The CDR3 extends over 16 amino acids. The V gene end was trimmed by 4 bases and the J gene end by 7 bases; junction bases not matched to a gene: 11. Germline assignment: CDR1 MDHEN and CDR2 SYDVKM. CDR3 nucleotide sequence: TGTGCCAGCAGTTCACTCGGACAGGGGGCGCGGGTGACCCAGTACTTC. Translation: CASSSLGQGARVTQYF.

The chain employs TRBV7-3 and TRBJ2-1, with D hard to call. V lost 5 bases and J 8 bases, leaving 13 bases between the germline ends. Germline V gene data show CDR1 as SGHTA and CDR2 as FQGTGA. CDR3 length: 13 amino acids. The CDR3 is CASSPFLGDEQFF. The DNA for the CDR3 is TGTGCCAGCAGCCCCTTTCTTGGCGATGAGCAGTTCTTC.

In this sample, this clonotype turned up a few times. The CDR3 region has the DNA TGTGCCAGCAGCTGGGGACTAGCGGGAGGGGCCACAGATACGCAGTATTTT. Protein sequence: CASSWGLAGGATDTQYF. The chain carries TRBV7-2 and TRBJ2-3, with 16 bases identical to TRBD2. This CDR3 contains 17 residues. CDR1 and CDR2 from the germline V gene are SGHTA and FQGNSA. With V trimmed by 4 bases and J by 2 bases, 3 bases remained unmatched.

As regards this clonotype: Compared with germline, one end of the junction differs, possibly owing to a read error. The chain carries TRBV4-1 and TRBJ2-4, with 13 positions matching TRBD2. From germline, CDR1 is MGHRA and CDR2 YSYEKL. This CDR3 comprises 17 residues. Written as DNA, the CDR3 is TGCACCAGCAGCCAAGAACTAGCGGGAGGGGGCAAAAACATTCAGTACTTC. Its translation: CTSSQELAGGGKNIQYF.

A few counts support this clonotype. V and J are TRBV2 and TRBJ1-2; 12 bases align to TRBD1. CDR3 length: 16 residues. CDR1 is SNHLY, CDR2 FYNNEI, per germline. With 7 bases clipped from V and 4 bases from J, the junction kept 10 bases outside the gene matches. The DNA of the CDR3 is TGTGCCAGCATCCTACCCGGGACAGGGGGCTTCTATGGCTACACCTTC. Protein: CASILPGTGGFYGYTF.

The genes are TRBV29-1 and TRBJ1-1; D remains ambiguous. This CDR3 has 11 amino acids. Germline values: CDR1 SQVTM, CDR2 ANQGSEA. V lost 4 bases and J lost 3, with 6 bases in between. CDR3 DNA: TGCAGCGTTGGACTGCACACTGAAGCTTTCTTT. It yields the protein CSVGLHTEAFF.

The CDR3 here is CASRNLGQGATDTQYF. The DNA of the CDR3 is TGTGCCAGCAGAAACCTGGGACAGGGGGCAACAGATACGCAGTATTTT. The chain combines TRBV6-1 with TRBJ2-3; 12 bases are a match to TRBD1. This CDR3 has 16 residues. Germline CDR1 MNHNS, CDR2 SASEGT. Germline trimming cut 6 bases from V and 3 bases from J; bases unmatched to any gene: 7.

This clonotype was detected a few times. V usage is TRBV29-1 and J usage is TRBJ2-5, with 7 bases lining up with TRBD1. The trim removed 6 bases at V and 6 bases at J, leaving 4 bases unmatched. The CDR3 is made up of 11 amino acids. The germline V gene has CDR1 SQVTM and CDR2 ANQGSEA. The CDR3 nucleotides are TGCAGCGTCGGGGACAGCCAGACCCAGTACTTC. Its translation: CSVGDSQTQYF.

This clonotype was detected a few times. This chain links TRBV28 with TRBJ2-7; 9 bases are shared with TRBD1. Germline assignment: CDR1 MDHEN and CDR2 SYDVKM. This CDR3 contains 14 residues. Trimming cost V 7 bases and J 1 base; bases outside gene matches: 5. In nucleotides, the CDR3 is TGTGCCAGCAACCGGGACAGGGTTTCCTACGAGCAGTACTTC. Its protein product is CASNRDRVSYEQYF.

This clonotype was seen ten or more times. The gene calls are TRBV7-2 and TRBJ2-5, with TRBD1 identical over 9 bases. V shed 5 bases, J shed 3 bases, and the junction held 7 bases outside the gene matches. From germline, CDR1 is SGHTA and CDR2 FQGNSA. This CDR3 spans 15 amino acids. The CDR3: CASSRQGGGKETQYF. For the CDR3, the DNA is TGTGCCAGCAGCCGACAGGGGGGCGGGAAAGAGACCCAGTACTTC.

At least ten counts were recorded for this clonotype. The chain combines TRBV5-6 with TRBJ2-5, with D possibly being TRBD1 (6 bases). Gene TRBJ2-7 matches the end of the DNA better, so the J call may be wrong. Per germline, CDR1 SGHDT and CDR2 YYEEEE. This CDR3 is built from 16 residues. The CDR3 nucleotides read TGTGCCAGCAGCCCCATCTACAGGGAAAAAGAATACGAGCAGTACTTC. Protein sequence: CASSPIYREKEYEQYF.

The V and J genes are TRBV4-2 and TRBJ2-3; D remains unclear. CDR1 and CDR2 from the germline V gene are LGHNA and YNFKEQ. V was trimmed by 8 bases and J by 0 bases, leaving 12 bases between them. The CDR3 extends over 14 amino acids. CDR3 sequence reads: CASGFGGSTDTQYF. CDR3 DNA: TGTGCCAGCGGGTTTGGTGGGAGCACAGATACGCAGTATTTT.

This clonotype was seen just once. The chain couples TRBV6-5 to TRBJ2-5; D perhaps matches TRBD1 (6 bases). CDR3 length: 15 residues. The ends were cut back, 2 bases at V and 9 bases at J, with 19 bases in the middle. Germline-derived CDR1 and CDR2 are MNHEY and SVGAGI. The CDR3 spells CASSYGYRDTEAQYF. The CDR3 DNA is TGTGCCAGCAGTTACGGGTACCGGGACACCGAGGCCCAGTACTTC.

V and J are TRBV12-3 or TRBV12-4 and TRBJ2-5; D remains unclear. V dropped 5 bases and J dropped 0 bases, with 13 bases sitting between them. CDR3 size: 15 residues. The DNA for the CDR3 is TGTGCCAGCAGTCTACACAGCCTGTACCAAGAGACCCAGTACTTC. Its protein product is CASSLHSLYQETQYF.

The genes are TRBV29-1 and TRBJ1-2; maybe TRBD1 (5 bases). Germline V CDR1 and CDR2: SQVTM, ANQGSEA. The V and J ends lost 1 base and 1 base respectively, with 13 bases between them. The CDR3 sequence is 15 residues long. The CDR3 loop reads CSVEGQRGSNYGYTF. CDR3 nucleotides: TGCAGCGTTGAAGGCCAGCGGGGCAGTAACTATGGCTACACCTTC.

This clonotype has a handful of counts. The chain links TRBV5-1 to TRBJ2-7; perhaps D is TRBD1 or TRBD2 (5 bases each). This CDR3 is built from 15 residues. Per the germline V gene, CDR1 is SGHRS and CDR2 is YFSETQ. Trimming shortened V by 0 bases and J by 0 bases, and 10 bases separated the two germline ends. The CDR3, as DNA: TGCGCCAGCAGCTTGGACGGGGCGAGCTCCTACGAGCAGTACTTC. Amino acids: CASSLDGASSYEQYF.

This clonotype was recorded a few times. The V gene is TRBV27, the J gene TRBJ2-7; maybe TRBD2 (7 bases). The CDR3 spans 18 residues. Germline values: CDR1 MNHEY, CDR2 SMNVEV (reference sequence). V gave up 0 bases and J gave up 1 base, with 19 bases separating them. Here the CDR3 DNA reads TGTGCCAGCAGTTTATCAGGGCCTTCGGGGGGCGGGTCCTACGAGCAGTACTTC. Translated: CASSLSGPSGGGSYEQYF.

This clonotype was seen a few times. This chain links TRBV5-1 with TRBJ2-2; 7 bases are shared with TRBD1. After removal of 3 bases from V and 5 bases from J, the junction contained 1 base not matched to a gene. Germline CDR1 SGHRS, CDR2 YFSETQ. CDR3 length equals 13 residues. The CDR3 reads CASSWGQTGELFF. In nucleotides, the CDR3 is TGCGCCAGCAGCTGGGGACAGACCGGGGAGCTGTTTTTT. Complete variable domain (other parts from reference TRBV5-1 and TRBJ2-2): KAGVTQTPRYLIKTRGQQVTLSCSPISGHRSVSWYQQTPGQGLQFLFEYFSETQRNKGNFPGRFSGRQFSNSRSEMNVSTLELGDSALYLCASSWGQTGELFFGEGSRLTVL.

This clonotype was recorded a few times. The rearrangement joins TRBV7-2 to TRBJ2-5; 8 bases fit TRBD1. Trimming at V came to 4 bases and at J to 0 bases, leaving 7 bases not matched to a gene. The germline V gene has CDR1 SGHTA and CDR2 FQGNSA. The CDR3 sequence is 16 residues long. CDR3 loop: CASSSRDRRYQETQYF. DNA of the CDR3: TGTGCCAGCAGCTCCCGGGACAGGCGGTACCAAGAGACCCAGTACTTC.

This clonotype was recorded a few times. This chain uses TRBV27 with TRBJ2-7; D perhaps matches TRBD2 (5 bases). Trimming left V 5 bases short and J 1 base short, with 15 bases between. The CDR3 is made up of 15 amino acids. CDR1 is MNHEY and CDR2 is SMNVEV in the germline V gene (reference sequence). The CDR3 protein is CASSLRGSASYEQYF. CDR3 bases: TGTGCCAGCAGTCTCCGAGGGAGCGCATCCTACGAGCAGTACTTC.

A few counts support this clonotype. CDR3 loop: CSARDQGLLETQYF. As DNA, the CDR3 is TGCAGTGCTAGAGATCAGGGACTACTCGAGACCCAGTACTTC. The V call is TRBV20-1, the J call TRBJ2-5; the match to TRBD2 covers 7 bases. V lost 0 bases and J lost 5; bases outside the gene matches: 6. The CDR3 loop spans 14 amino acids. Germline CDR1 reads DFQATT; CDR2 reads SNEGSKA (reference sequence).

CDR3 residues: CASSYAGGTEAFF. The CDR3 coding sequence is TGTGCCAGCAGTTACGCAGGGGGCACTGAAGCTTTCTTT. This chain connects TRBV6-5 to TRBJ1-1; the match to TRBD1 covers 7 bases. V was pared by 2 bases and J by 4 bases, with 1 base of the junction left unmatched. CDR3 size: 13 residues. CDR1 MNHEY and CDR2 SVGAGI come from the germline V gene.

The chain combines TRBV7-2 with TRBJ2-7; TRBD2 matches 8 bases. Looked up from germline, CDR1 is SGHTA and CDR2 is FQGNSA. The CDR3 covers 14 residues. V lost 5 bases, J lost 1 base, and 4 bases stayed unmatched. CDR3 sequence (DNA): TGTGCCAGCAGCCCAGTAGCGGGATCCTACGAGCAGTACTTC. It yields the protein CASSPVAGSYEQYF.

This clonotype came up a few times. This chain links TRBV21-1 with TRBJ1-6; TRBD1 is the table's D call and was not checked against the DNA. TRBV21-1 represents a pseudogene. This CDR3 has 17 residues. DNA for the CDR3: TGTGCCAGCAGCAAAGCGTCTCCGGGACAAATGGTGTCACCCCTCCACTTT. Its translation is CASSKASPGQMVSPLHF.